This T cell receptor beta chain stems from a study of T-cell reconstitution after alpha-beta-depleted transplantation in children. In this sample, this clonotype turned up a few times. A TCRbeta library incorporating unique molecular identifiers was prepared. In TCRdb, the PCR reads were re-called with MiXCR into one record per CDR3 protein. The data contain under 750,000 distinct CDR3 sequences, around 23% of them singletons. The receptor was isolated from a boy younger than two who had a stem cell transplant for acute myeloid leukemia, so the T cells may come from the graft donor. Here the sequenced sample was PBMCs, mostly from graft donor cells, taken 360 days after TCRalphabeta/CD19-depleted stem cell transplant.

This CDR3 reads CASRWYRGRSYNEQFF. CDR3 in DNA: TGTGCCAGCAGGTGGTACAGGGGTCGCTCCTACAATGAGCAGTTCTTC. This chain uses TRBV6-1 with TRBJ2-1, with TRBD1 matching over 7 bases. Losses at the gene ends were 6 bases for V and 0 bases for J; bases not matched to a gene: 8. CDR3 length: 16 residues. In germline, CDR1 is MNHNS, CDR2 SASEGT.